This TCR beta chain was identified during a study of blood T cell repertoires in COVID-19 (dated by TCRdb to about 2020). For context, the study as a whole: Collaborator samples came from the United States, Italy and Spain and covered acute and convalescent phases of COVID-19. The material from the prospective study consisted of cDNA or gDNA derived from T cells, B-cell-depleted T cells, or PBMCs. Deeply sampled blood TCRbeta repertoires from subjects exposed to, actively infected with, or recovered from COVID-19 were included in the dataset. The repertoires were made available in a free public database intended to serve as a resource for research on the immune response to SARS-CoV-2. Samples came from the ongoing ImmuneRACE study (first 160 participants) plus 1,254 subjects from 6 global collaborators. The sample metadata nearly always contained a de-identified subject ID, COVID-19 status, age in years and sex. Where available, HLA class I and class II types were taken from metadata supplied by the sample provider and were not determined by assay-based typing.

Comments on this clone: What antigen it recognizes has not been identified. There are no base qualities to consult, and no much larger clone falls within one base.

General study outcomes and caveats: Clinical and demographic metadata were provided uncurated, with the amount varying by source and participant.

TCRbeta CDR3 regions were amplified from genomic DNA using the immunoSEQ Assay, a bias-controlled multiplex PCR. In the authors' own workflow: The number of nucleated cells in each sample was estimated by amplification of reference gene primers within the assay. Sequence reads were collapsed and filtered to measure the absolute abundance of every unique TCRbeta CDR3 rearrangement. For each sample, productive Simpson clonality was calculated by taking the square root of Simpson's diversity index across productive rearrangements. TCRdb carries this immuneACCESS record with in-frame sequences only. Its versions omit some clonotypes, under half of them owing to an unresolved V gene in the studies checked, with the rest unexplained. D and trimming were read from the DNA, whereas the V and J calls and clone size are those reported in that table. The sample profile shows around 110,000 clones; 70% to 85% of them were found once. 7.5% of the sample is taken by the ten largest.

Whole blood was collected in K2EDTA tubes by collaborating institutions according to the institutions' own protocols. For TCRbeta analysis, collaborators shipped samples in one of three forms: frozen whole blood, isolated PBMCs, or DNA extracted from either of those sample types. From its cysteine to its phenylalanine, the CDR3 spans 14 amino acids. Only the CDR3 part of the read is kept: 42 bases, read in frame from the first base. The V and J ends are trimmed by 3 bases and 0 bases, leaving 6 bases between them. CDR1 and CDR2 are drawn from the germline V gene: MNHEY, SVGEGT. This chain joins TRBV6-2 or TRBV6-3 to TRBJ1-5, with no reliable assignment of the D segment. The sequenced material came from peripheral blood. The sequence came from a man between 65 and 80 years old with active or convalescent COVID-19. CDR3 reads: CASSYQVSNQPQHF. The nucleotides read TGTGCCAGCAGTTATCAGGTTAGCAATCAGCCCCAGCATTTT.